This record covers a single TCR beta chain. Its antigen remains unknown. The sample is drawn from a study of cytomegalovirus exposure and HLA in healthy donors. Regarding the study as a whole: When a later analysis compared HLA-associated TCR beta chains with equally common others, the HLA-associated chains turned out to be more clonally expanded and to have lower generation probabilities. Prediction of most subjects' HLA-A and HLA-B alleles by TCR beta sequences was reportedly accurate.

With 60 Vbeta and 13 Jbeta primers, the PCR was carried out. Sequencing was performed with immunoSEQ multiplex PCR; in TCRdb, only in-frame clones are kept and a portion is missing. The data contain some 150,000 clones, 65% to 90% of them seen just once; the ten biggest clones take up 2.5% to 3.5%. This TCR derives from a woman aged 25-40 years in good health and CMV-seronegative. Sequencing input: PBMCs.

Written as DNA, the CDR3 is TGTGCCAGTAGCCCTAAGAAGCACTATGGCTACACCTTC. Translating it yields CASSPKKHYGYTF. The rearrangement links TRBV21-1 to TRBJ1-2. TRBV21-1 represents a pseudogene. The CDR3 runs to 13 residues.